This note documents a single T cell receptor beta chain sequence. V trimming: 7 bases; J trimming: 5 bases; junction bases outside the gene matches: 10. In germline, CDR1 is LNHDA, CDR2 SQIVND (reference sequence). The length of the CDR3 is 14 residues. The data are from a study of blood T cell repertoires in COVID-19. Study-wide background: Sites across the United States, Italy and Spain contributed samples from acute and convalescent COVID-19. PBMCs, B-cell-depleted T cells, or T cells were the source of the cDNA or gDNA that made up the material.

Data came from immunoSEQ multiplex PCR; TCRdb stores just in-frame clones and leaves some out. This table has roughly 150,000 clones, approximately 90% appearing once. Seattle enrolled patients during active infection and tracked them longitudinally. The gene calls are TRBV19 and TRBJ2-5; 7 nucleotides align to TRBD2. The sequence derives from a man aged 18 to 29 with COVID-19, enrolled during active disease. The sample taken for sequencing was peripheral blood. The DNA of the CDR3 is TGTGCCAGTAAGGTCAGGGAGGGGCGGGAGACCCAGTACTTC. Its protein is CASKVREGRETQYF.